This T cell receptor beta chain was recorded in a study of T cells after yellow fever vaccination. This clonotype was found a few times. The CDR3 has 13 residues. Germline CDR1 and CDR2: MNHNY and SVGAGI (reference sequence). V shed 10 bases, J shed 0 bases, and the junction held 2 bases outside the gene matches. MiXCR was run by TCRdb on the 5' RACE reads, yielding one entry per CDR3 protein. This table holds some 110,000 distinct CDR3 sequences, under 8.5% found once. J is TRBJ2-2 and V is TRBV6-6; TRBD1 aligns across 7 bases. The receptor comes from a man between 18 and 35 years old who received the YFV17D yellow fever vaccine. Material: CD4+ T cells sorted from PBMCs, obtained roughly 10 days after the first yellow fever vaccination. CDR3 nucleotides: TGTGCCACGAGGGGGCCGAACACCGGGGAGCTGTTTTTT. It yields the protein CATRGPNTGELFF.